A selection of T cell receptor beta chains follows, all from one sample in a study of radiation and T cells in renal cell carcinoma. Profiled with immunoSEQ multiplex PCR; TCRdb holds only in-frame clones, not every one. Of about 90,000 clones in the sample, approximately 80% were seen once. Sequencing was performed on blood, taken from a patient whose treatment included radiotherapy and nephrectomy. Every receptor here comes from a man in his forties or fifties with renal cell carcinoma. The CDR3 runs from the conserved cysteine through the conserved F or W. D genes are given only for firm matches. Clone size appears in some rows only: once, few, many, or a class for an expanded clone.

.	TRBD2	TRBJ2-5	TRBV19	CASSIGRETTQYF	TGTGCCAGTAGTATCGGGCGGGAGACGACCCAGTACTTC
.	.	TRBJ2-7	TRBV30	CAWSPGANYEQYF	TGTGCCTGGAGTCCCGGGGCTAACTACGAGCAGTACTTC
once	.	TRBJ1-3	TRBV28	CASSFRAHGNTIYF	TGTGCCAGCAGTTTTAGGGCGCACGGAAACACCATATATTTT
few	TRBD1	TRBJ1-5	TRBV19	CASSYLRGRNNQPQHF	TGTGCCAGTAGTTACCTCAGGGGGCGGAACAATCAGCCCCAGCATTTT
.	.	TRBJ1-3	TRBV25-1	CASSDPDSGNTIYF	TGTGCCAGCAGTGACCCTGACTCTGGAAACACCATATATTTT
.	TRBD1	TRBJ2-7	TRBV27	CASSTGTGIYEQYF	TGTGCCAGCAGCACGGGGACAGGAATCTACGAGCAGTACTTC
few	.	TRBJ1-4	TRBV19	CASSMWDRFQTNEKLFF	TGTGCCAGTAGTATGTGGGACCGTTTTCAAACTAATGAAAAACTGTTTTTT
.	.	TRBJ2-3	TRBV21-1	CASTLYGIPRGTDTQYF	TGTGCCAGCACCCTTTACGGGATCCCAAGAGGCACAGATACGCAGTATTTT
.	.	TRBJ2-5	TRBV30	CAWSAGGAQETQYF	TGTGCCTGGAGTGCAGGGGGGGCCCAAGAGACCCAGTACTTC
once	TRBD1	TRBJ1-2	TRBV28	CASRSPRQGSGYTF	TGTGCCAGCAGATCTCCGCGACAGGGTAGTGGCTACACCTTC